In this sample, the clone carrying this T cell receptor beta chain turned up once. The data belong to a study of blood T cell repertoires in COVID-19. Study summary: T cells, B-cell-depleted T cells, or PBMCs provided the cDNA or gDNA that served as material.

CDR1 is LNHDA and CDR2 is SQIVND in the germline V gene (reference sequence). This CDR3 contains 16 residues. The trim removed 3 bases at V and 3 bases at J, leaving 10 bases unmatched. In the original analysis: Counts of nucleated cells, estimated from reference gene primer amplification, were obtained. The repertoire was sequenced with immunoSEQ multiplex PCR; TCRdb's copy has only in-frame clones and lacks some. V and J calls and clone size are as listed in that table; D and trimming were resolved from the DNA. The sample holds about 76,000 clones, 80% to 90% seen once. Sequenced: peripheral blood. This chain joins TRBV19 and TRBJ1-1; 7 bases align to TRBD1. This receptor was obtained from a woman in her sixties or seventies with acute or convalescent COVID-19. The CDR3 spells CASSMGTGVLDTEAFF. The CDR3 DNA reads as TGTGCCAGTAGTATGGGCACAGGGGTTCTTGACACTGAAGCTTTCTTT. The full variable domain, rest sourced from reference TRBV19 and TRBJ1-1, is DGGITQSPKYLFRKEGQNVTLSCEQNLNHDAMYWYRQDPGQGLRLIYYSQIVNDFQKGDIAEGYSVSREKKESFPLTVTSAQKNPTAFYLCASSMGTGVLDTEAFFGQGTRLTVV.